One sample yielded the 7 T cell receptor beta chains listed below, sequenced in a study of blood T cell repertoires in COVID-19. Profiled with immunoSEQ multiplex PCR; TCRdb holds only in-frame clones, not every one. This table holds about 310,000 clones, 89% found once. The sequenced sample was PBMCs or T cells enriched from blood (not recorded which). Receptor source: a woman aged 40 to 50 who had recovered from COVID-19.

The chain is built from TRBV20-1 and TRBJ1-1, with D maybe TRBD1 (5 bases). V was cut by 3 bases and J by 0 bases, with 11 bases left in between. Germline V lookup: CDR1 DFQATT, CDR2 SNEGSKA (reference sequence). The CDR3 consists of 14 residues. CDR3 protein: CSASLGRVNTEAFF. CDR3 nucleotides: TGCAGTGCTAGTTTGGGGCGCGTGAACACTGAAGCTTTCTTT.

The rearrangement links TRBV9 to TRBJ2-7, with D maybe TRBD2 (7 bases). Looked up from germline, CDR1 is SGDLS and CDR2 is YYNGEE. The V and J ends lost 4 bases and 5 bases respectively, with 16 bases between them. The length of the CDR3 is 14 residues. CDR3 in DNA: TGTGCCAGCAGCCCCCGGGGGGCAACCCACGAGCAGTACTTC. Translated, it gives CASSPRGATHEQYF.

The CDR3 sequence: CASILRGGVGELFF. The CDR3 nucleotides are TGTGCCAGTATCCTACGGGGGGGTGTCGGGGAGCTGTTTTTT. The rearrangement links TRBV19 to TRBJ2-2; 8 nucleotides line up with TRBD2. The CDR3 spans 14 residues. The V gene's germline CDR1 is LNHDA and CDR2 SQIVND (reference sequence). V lost 7 bases to trimming and J lost 7 bases; unmatched junction nucleotides: 8.

This rearrangement joins TRBV29-1 to TRBJ1-2; no reliable D call. Per the germline V gene, CDR1 is SQVTM and CDR2 is ANQGSEA. V lost 5 bases and J 4 bases, leaving 14 bases between the germline ends. The CDR3 is 13 amino acids. The CDR3 DNA reads TGCAGCGTTTTGTCGCCGTCGGGCTATGGCTACACCTTC. Encoded protein: CSVLSPSGYGYTF.

V usage is TRBV11-2 and J usage is TRBJ1-6; D may be TRBD1 (5 bases). The CDR3 has 14 amino acids. The V end was cut by 3 bases, the J end by 9 bases, with 12 bases between. Looked up from germline, CDR1 is SGHAT and CDR2 is FQNNGV. The CDR3 is CASSLRQGSSPLHF. The CDR3 DNA is TGTGCCAGCAGCTTGCGGCAGGGTAGTTCACCCCTCCACTTT. The full variable domain, rest sourced from reference TRBV11-2 and TRBJ1-6, is EAGVAQSPRYKIIEKRQSVAFWCNPISGHATLYWYQQILGQGPKLLIQFQNNGVVDDSQLPKDRFSAERLKGVDSTLKIQPAKLEDSAVYLCASSLRQGSSPLHFGNGTRLTVT.

This clone appeared a single time. The chain combines TRBV19 with TRBJ1-5; TRBD1 agrees at 7 bases. Germline CDR1 is LNHDA and CDR2 is SQIVND (reference sequence). The V gene end was trimmed by 3 bases and the J gene end by 3 bases; junction bases not matched to a gene: 5. This CDR3 comprises 15 residues. Here the CDR3 reads CASSIEGQHNQPQHF. In nucleotides, the CDR3 is TGTGCCAGTAGTATCGAGGGACAGCACAATCAGCCCCAGCATTTT. Full variable domain (missing parts from reference TRBV19 and TRBJ1-5): DGGITQSPKYLFRKEGQNVTLSCEQNLNHDAMYWYRQDPGQGLRLIYYSQIVNDFQKGDIAEGYSVSREKKESFPLTVTSAQKNPTAFYLCASSIEGQHNQPQHFGDGTRLSIL.

The V and J genes are TRBV30 and TRBJ2-5, with 7 bases lining up with TRBD1. Germline-derived CDR1 and CDR2 are GTSNPN and SVGIG (reference sequence). This CDR3 has 13 residues. V shed 2 bases, J shed 2 bases, and the junction held 2 bases outside the gene matches. CDR3 sequence (DNA): TGTGCCTGGAGTCGGGACAGTCAAGAGACCCAGTACTTC. Protein: CAWSRDSQETQYF.